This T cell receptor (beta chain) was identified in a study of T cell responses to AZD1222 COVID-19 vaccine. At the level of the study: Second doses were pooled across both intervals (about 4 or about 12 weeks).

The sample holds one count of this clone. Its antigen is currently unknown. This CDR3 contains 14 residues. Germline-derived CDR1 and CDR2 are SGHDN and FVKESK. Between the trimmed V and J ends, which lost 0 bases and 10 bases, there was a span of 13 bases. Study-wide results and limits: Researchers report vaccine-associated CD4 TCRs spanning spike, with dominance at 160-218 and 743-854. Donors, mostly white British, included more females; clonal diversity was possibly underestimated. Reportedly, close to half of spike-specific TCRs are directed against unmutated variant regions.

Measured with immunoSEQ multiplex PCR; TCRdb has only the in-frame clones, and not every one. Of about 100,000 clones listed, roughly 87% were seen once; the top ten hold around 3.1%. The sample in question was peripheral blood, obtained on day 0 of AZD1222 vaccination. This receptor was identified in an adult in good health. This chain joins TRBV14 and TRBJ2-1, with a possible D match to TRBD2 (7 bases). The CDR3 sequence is CASSQDGGAAEQFF. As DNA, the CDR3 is TGTGCCAGCAGCCAAGATGGGGGGGCCGCGGAGCAGTTCTTC.